The entry below describes one T cell receptor beta chain. The data are from a study of cytomegalovirus exposure and HLA in healthy donors. This CDR3 comprises 16 residues. Looked up from germline, CDR1 is SGHDT and CDR2 is YYEEEE. V dropped 0 bases and J dropped 3; count of bases not matched to a gene: 7. TCRdb's table, derived via immunoSEQ multiplex PCR, lists solely in-frame clones and lacks some. The sample shows fewer than 200,000 clones, about 89% of them seen only once. This chain joins TRBV5-6 and TRBJ1-1; TRBD1 aligns across 8 bases. This TCR was recovered from a man younger than 45 in good health and CMV-seropositive. The sample consisted of PBMCs. CDR3 amino acids: CASSLVDRVGDTEAFF. CDR3 nucleotide sequence: TGTGCCAGCAGCTTGGTGGACAGGGTTGGTGACACTGAAGCTTTCTTT.